This T cell receptor (beta chain) was sequenced in a study of beta chain features in type 1 diabetes. This clone was seen only once. Its specificity is unknown. The CDR3 runs to 15 residues. Trimming at V came to 1 base and at J to 5 bases, leaving 6 bases not matched to a gene. Germline-derived CDR1 and CDR2 are SGHTA and FQGNSA. Expressed TCRB transcripts were sequenced after all isolated RNA was converted to cDNA. Profiled with immunoSEQ multiplex PCR; TCRdb holds only in-frame clones, not every one. The table has a few hundred thousand clones, approximately 16% seen once. Study-wide findings and caveats: Researchers report that Type 1 diabetes patients had moderately but significantly shorter TCRB CDR3s across all four CD4+ subsets.

The TCR originated in a young woman in good health. The source material was naive CD4+ T cells from blood. The V call is TRBV7-2, the J call TRBJ2-7; 9 bases fit TRBD2. CDR3 sequence reads: CASSLGLAGLNEQYF. The CDR3 coding sequence is TGTGCCAGCAGCTTAGGCCTAGCGGGACTCAACGAGCAGTACTTC.